This T cell receptor beta chain was observed in a study of vaccination and CD4 T cells after COVID-19. Concerning this clonotype itself: The target antigen is unknown.

Treatment meaning: approximately 9-day PBMC culture with coronavirus spike peptide pools or control peptides (ViraFEST assay). The CDR3 runs to 13 residues. Per germline, CDR1 SEHNR and CDR2 FQNEAQ (reference sequence). V was pared by 4 bases and J by 8 bases, with 9 bases between. Study-wide results and limits: This study had few convalescent patients and no early post-infection samples.

The Oncomine TCR Beta short-read assay generated sequence data from the DNA of cultured CD4+ T cells. Genomic DNA was extracted from cultured CD4+ T cells. A single record per CDR3 protein comes from TCRdb applying MiXCR to the PCR reads. The profile shows about 15,000 distinct CDR3 sequences, about 50% of them singletons. The source is a human donor who had recovered from COVID-19. V and J are TRBV7-9 and TRBJ1-6; no reliable D call. Material: CD4+ T cells from blood, cultured in vitro, obtained before SARS-CoV-2 vaccination. The DNA of the CDR3 is TGTGCCAGCAGCTCCGACGGTTATTCACCCCTCCACTTT. Amino acid sequence: CASSSDGYSPLHF. The full variable domain, completed using reference TRBV7-9 and TRBJ1-6, is DTGVSQNPRHKITKRGQNVTFRCDPISEHNRLYWYRQTLGQGPEFLTYFQNEAQLEKSRLLSDRFSAERPKGSFSTLEIQRTEQGDSAMYLCASSSDGYSPLHFGNGTRLTVT.